These T cell receptor beta chains were read from a single sample in a study of T cells after yellow fever vaccination. TCRdb re-called the 5' RACE reads with MiXCR, one entry per CDR3 protein. The data show fewer than 400,000 distinct CDR3 sequences, with roughly 6.2% seen just once and 15% held by the top ten. The specimen was PBMCs, collected 5 days after the yellow fever booster vaccination. All receptors derive from a young man who received the YFV17D yellow fever vaccine. Each CDR3 is given with its conserved first and last residue. A D gene is named only where the DNA matches it firmly. Clone size appears in some rows only: once, few, many, or a class for an expanded clone.

cdr3_nt cdr3_aa j_call d_call clone_size v_call
TGTGCCAGCAGGACCGGGACAGGACCCTACAATGAGCAGTTCTTC CASRTGTGPYNEQFF TRBJ2-1 TRBD1 many TRBV25-1
TGTGCCACCAGTGATTTGGGACAGATTCTCTACGAGCAGTACTTC CATSDLGQILYEQYF TRBJ2-7 - few TRBV24-1
TGTGCCAGCAGTGAATCGGGCGGGAGATTGGGGTCAGATACGCAGTATTTT CASSESGGRLGSDTQYF TRBJ2-3 TRBD2 - TRBV25-1
TGCAGTGCTAGTGGGGGACTAGCGGACTACCCGTACAATGAGCAGTTCTTC CSASGGLADYPYNEQFF TRBJ2-1 TRBD2 few TRBV20-1
TGTGCCAGCAGTCCTAAGACAGGGATAAATGAAAAACTGTTTTTT CASSPKTGINEKLFF TRBJ1-4 TRBD1 - TRBV12-3/TRBV12-4
TGCAGTGCTAGAGATGGAGGACATAACACTGAAGCTTTCTTT CSARDGGHNTEAFF TRBJ1-1 - - TRBV20-1
TGTGCCAGCAGACGGGACAGTTGGGATACGCAGTATTTT CASRRDSWDTQYF TRBJ2-3 TRBD1 many TRBV7-9
TGTGCCAGCAGCTTAGAAGGAGGGGCCCATGGCTACACCTTC CASSLEGGAHGYTF TRBJ1-2 - - TRBV7-2
TGTGCCAGCAGTTACAGGGGGAAGCACACTGAAGCTTTCTTT CASSYRGKHTEAFF TRBJ1-1 TRBD1 few TRBV7-2
TGTGCCAGCAGTTCTGGCACTGAAGCTTTCTTT CASSSGTEAFF TRBJ1-1 - - TRBV28
TGTGCCTGTTCTACAGGGAGCTCCTACGAGCAGTACTTC CACSTGSSYEQYF TRBJ2-7 - - TRBV30